The entry below describes one T cell receptor beta chain. What it binds is not known. The PCR had 60 Vbeta and 13 Jbeta primers. The data were produced by immunoSEQ multiplex PCR, yet TCRdb's version contains in-frame clones alone and is incomplete. The table lists approximately 79,000 clones, around 76% of them singletons. Each of the donors was a healthy bone marrow donor. Germline V lookup: CDR1 LNHDA, CDR2 SQIVND (reference sequence). The CDR3 extends over 16 amino acids. V lost 9 bases, J lost 7 bases, and 15 bases stayed unmatched. This specimen belongs to a study of cytomegalovirus exposure and HLA in healthy donors. Study outcomes and limitations: Confirmation in vitro established that a few CMV-associated chains were specific for CMV antigens. In all likelihood, a cluster of highly shared sequence variants was a sequencing artifact. In a later analysis, TCR beta V- and J-gene trimming was associated with a missense DCLRE1C variant.

Sequenced input: PBMCs. The genes are TRBV19 and TRBJ1-4; 9 positions agree with TRBD1. This clonotype was obtained from a male donor in good health and CMV-seropositive. The CDR3 bases are TGTGCCAGCGTTCCGGGACAGGGTGTTTCCGGTGAAAAACTGTTTTTT. Translated, it gives CASVPGQGVSGEKLFF.